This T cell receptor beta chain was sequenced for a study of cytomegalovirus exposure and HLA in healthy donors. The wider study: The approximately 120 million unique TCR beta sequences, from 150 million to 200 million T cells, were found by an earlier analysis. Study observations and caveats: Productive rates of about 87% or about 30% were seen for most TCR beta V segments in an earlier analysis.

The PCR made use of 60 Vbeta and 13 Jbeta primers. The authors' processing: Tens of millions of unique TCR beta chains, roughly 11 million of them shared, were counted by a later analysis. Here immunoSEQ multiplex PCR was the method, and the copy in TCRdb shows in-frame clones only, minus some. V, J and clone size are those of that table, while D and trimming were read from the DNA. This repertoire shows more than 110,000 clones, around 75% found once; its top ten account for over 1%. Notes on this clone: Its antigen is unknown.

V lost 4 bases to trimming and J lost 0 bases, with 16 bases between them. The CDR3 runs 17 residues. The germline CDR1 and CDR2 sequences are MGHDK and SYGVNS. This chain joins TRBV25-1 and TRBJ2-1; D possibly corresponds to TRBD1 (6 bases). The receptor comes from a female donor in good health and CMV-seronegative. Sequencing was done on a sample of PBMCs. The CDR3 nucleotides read TGTGCCAGCAGTGGGGGGCTAGGCGGTGACTCCTACAATGAGCAGTTCTTC. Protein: CASSGGLGGDSYNEQFF.